This T cell receptor beta chain was recorded in a study of blood T cell repertoires in COVID-19. Some clones are missing from TCRdb's copy, which holds only in-frame ones; the method was immunoSEQ multiplex PCR. The sample lists over 200,000 clones; approximately 91% were seen once. Specimen: peripheral blood. This TCR was sampled from a man aged 35 to 55 with acute or convalescent COVID-19.

CDR3 in DNA: TGTGCCAGCAGCCAAGCGGTGACTAGCGCATCTCGGAGTGAGCAGTTCTTC. Its protein is CASSQAVTSASRSEQFF. The chain combines TRBV14 with TRBJ2-1; 8 nucleotides agree with TRBD2. J was trimmed by 9 bases and V by 1 base; bases with no gene match: 14. This CDR3 is 17 amino acids long. Germline loops: CDR1 SGHDN, CDR2 FVKESK.